Below are 10 T cell receptor beta chains sequenced from a single sample in a study of blood T cell repertoires in COVID-19. Clones were sequenced by immunoSEQ multiplex PCR, and TCRdb holds only the in-frame ones, with some missing. The table shows approximately 270,000 clones, with around 85% occurring only once. The sequenced sample consisted of PBMCs or T cells enriched from blood (not recorded which). The receptors stem from a woman in her 50s who had recovered from COVID-19.

This rearrangement joins TRBV7-9 to TRBJ2-7, with D perhaps matching TRBD2 (5 bases). The CDR3 is made up of 15 amino acids. The V end lost 8 bases, the J end lost 5 bases, and 22 bases lay between the germline ends. The germline V gene has CDR1 SEHNR and CDR2 FQNEAQ (reference sequence). This chain's CDR3 is CASGPTGSRSHEQYF. The CDR3 bases are TGTGCCAGCGGCCCCACTGGGAGCAGGTCCCACGAGCAGTACTTC.

The chain carries TRBV28 and TRBJ2-7, with TRBD1 identical over 8 bases. This CDR3 has 15 amino acids. Germline CDR1 and CDR2: MDHEN and SYDVKM. Trimming cost V 6 bases and J 2 bases; bases outside gene matches: 9. This CDR3 reads CASSLRGTGAYEQYF. CDR3 nucleotide sequence: TGTGCCAGCAGCTTGAGAGGGACAGGAGCCTACGAGCAGTACTTC.

This clone has a single count. This chain uses TRBV9 with TRBJ1-2; the match to TRBD1 covers 9 bases. Germline V gives CDR1 SGDLS, CDR2 YYNGEE. Trimming removed 5 bases from V and 4 bases from J; junction bases left unmatched: 0. This CDR3 contains 12 residues. The CDR3 sequence is CASRGQGYGYTF. The CDR3 DNA is TGTGCCAGCAGGGGACAGGGCTATGGCTACACCTTC.

The rearrangement links TRBV28 to TRBJ2-1; D uncertain. Germline values: CDR1 MDHEN, CDR2 SYDVKM. Trimming cost V 7 bases and J 0 bases, with 13 bases left between them. The CDR3 has 15 amino acids. CDR3 residues: CASTLDPSSYNEQFF. As DNA, the CDR3 is TGTGCCAGCACCCTAGACCCGAGCTCCTACAATGAGCAGTTCTTC.

In this sample, this clone turned up once. The V call is TRBV11-2, the J call TRBJ1-4; 7 bases line up with TRBD1. CDR1 and CDR2 from the germline V gene are SGHAT and FQNNGV. The CDR3 has 15 amino acids. The V gene end was trimmed by 5 bases and the J gene end by 4 bases; junction bases not matched to a gene: 7. Here the CDR3 DNA reads TGTGCCAGCAGCGGACCGGGACAGCTTAATGAAAAACTGTTTTTT. Its protein is CASSGPGQLNEKLFF. Full variable domain (outside the CDR3, taken from reference TRBV11-2 and TRBJ1-4): EAGVAQSPRYKIIEKRQSVAFWCNPISGHATLYWYQQILGQGPKLLIQFQNNGVVDDSQLPKDRFSAERLKGVDSTLKIQPAKLEDSAVYLCASSGPGQLNEKLFFGSGTQLSVL.

This rearrangement joins TRBV7-9 to TRBJ2-3; 8 positions agree with TRBD2. The CDR3 has 15 residues. Per germline, CDR1 SEHNR and CDR2 FQNEAQ (reference sequence). Trimming took 6 bases from V and 2 from J; bases not matched to a gene: 7. Written as DNA, the CDR3 is TGTGCCAGCAGTACCAGCGGGAGCTTCACAGATACGCAGTATTTT. Its translation is CASSTSGSFTDTQYF. The full variable domain, rest sourced from reference TRBV7-9 and TRBJ2-3, is DTGVSQNPRHKITKRGQNVTFRCDPISEHNRLYWYRQTLGQGPEFLTYFQNEAQLEKSRLLSDRFSAERPKGSFSTLEIQRTEQGDSAMYLCASSTSGSFTDTQYFGPGTRLTVL.

The genes are TRBV3-1 (or the pseudogene TRBV3-2) and TRBJ2-1; the match to TRBD2 covers 13 bases. Germline V gene sequence: CDR1 LGHDT, CDR2 YNNKEL (reference sequence). This CDR3 has 17 amino acids. V shed 3 bases, J shed 6 bases, and the junction held 8 bases outside the gene matches. The CDR3 loop reads CASSHWTSGSRGNEQFF. DNA of the CDR3: TGTGCCAGCAGCCACTGGACTAGCGGGAGTCGGGGCAATGAGCAGTTCTTC.

The V gene is TRBV4-2, the J gene TRBJ1-2; no clear D. V lost 0 bases to trimming and J lost 4 bases, with 12 bases between them. The CDR3 is 15 amino acids. The germline gives CDR1 LGHNA, CDR2 YNFKEQ. CDR3 amino acids: CASSQEATEIYGYTF. CDR3 DNA sequence: TGTGCCAGCAGCCAAGAAGCCACAGAGATCTATGGCTACACCTTC.

The genes are TRBV5-4 and TRBJ2-3; TRBD2 is a possible D gene (5 bases). The CDR3 is made up of 16 amino acids. The germline gives CDR1 SGHNT, CDR2 YYREEE (reference sequence). Between the trimmed V and J ends, which lost 3 bases and 2 bases, there was a span of 16 bases. The CDR3 DNA sequence: TGTGCCAGCAGCTCGGACCCTCAAGCGGCCACAGATACGCAGTATTTT. Translated, it gives CASSSDPQAATDTQYF.

This chain joins TRBV28 and TRBJ2-3, with a weak D call TRBD2 (6 bases). The CDR3 sequence is 13 residues long. V lost 1 base and J lost 6, with 8 bases in between. The germline V gene has CDR1 MDHEN and CDR2 SYDVKM. The CDR3 here is CASSLSLADTQYF. CDR3 coding DNA: TGTGCCAGCAGTTTATCCCTAGCGGATACGCAGTATTTT.